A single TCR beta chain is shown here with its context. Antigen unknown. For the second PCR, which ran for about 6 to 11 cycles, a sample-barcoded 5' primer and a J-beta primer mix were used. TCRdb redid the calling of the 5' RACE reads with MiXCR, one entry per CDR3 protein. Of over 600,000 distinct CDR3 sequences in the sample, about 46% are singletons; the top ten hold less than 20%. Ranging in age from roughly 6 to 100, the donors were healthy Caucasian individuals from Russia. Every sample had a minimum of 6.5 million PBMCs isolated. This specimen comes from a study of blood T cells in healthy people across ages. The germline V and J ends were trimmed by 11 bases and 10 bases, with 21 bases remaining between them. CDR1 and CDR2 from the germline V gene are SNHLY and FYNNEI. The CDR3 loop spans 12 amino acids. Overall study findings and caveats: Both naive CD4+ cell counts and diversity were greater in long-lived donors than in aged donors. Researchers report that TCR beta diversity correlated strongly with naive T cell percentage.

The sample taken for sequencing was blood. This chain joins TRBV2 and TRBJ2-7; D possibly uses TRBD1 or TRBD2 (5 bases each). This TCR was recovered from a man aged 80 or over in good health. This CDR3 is CAPPNRARDQYF. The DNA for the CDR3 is TGTGCCCCCCCCAACCGGGCTAGGGACCAGTACTTC.